Following are 15 T cell receptor beta chains from one sample sequenced in a study of T-cell reconstitution after alpha-beta-depleted transplantation in children (dated by TCRdb to about 2016). The treatment or condition label of this sample denotes: allogeneic hematopoietic cell transplantation with graft depleted of TCRalphabeta T cells and CD19 B cells. Preparation of the library involved PCR. Sequencing used an Illumina HiSeq 2500. TCR library preparation used molecular barcoding, with unique molecular identifiers applied to normalize quantification of the TCRbeta repertoire. The public reads were reprocessed in TCRdb via fastp at Q25 and MiXCR, keeping in-frame beta chains. Rows are combined by CDR3 protein, so each entry shows the most common genes and DNA. Across this sample there are 500,000 to 650,000 distinct CDR3 sequences, with around 13% seen only once. Jointly, the top ten make up about 2% of the sample.

The sample was PBMCs, mostly from graft donor cells, taken 360 days after TCRalphabeta/CD19-depleted stem cell transplant. Receptor source: a male patient under 18 who had a stem cell transplant for acute myeloid leukemia, so the T cells may come from the graft donor.

This clonotype has ten or more counts. The chain couples TRBV6-2 or TRBV6-3 to TRBJ1-1; D possibly corresponds to TRBD1 (5 bases). The CDR3 has 14 amino acids. The V end was cut by 7 bases, the J end by 2 bases, with 14 bases between. Germline loops: CDR1 MNHEY, CDR2 SVGEGT. The DNA for the CDR3 is TGTGCCAGCACCTTAACAGGAGTCAACACTGAAGCTTTCTTT. Residues: CASTLTGVNTEAFF.

This clonotype was counted a few times. The chain recombines TRBV24-1 with TRBJ2-6; D ambiguous. CDR1 KGHDR and CDR2 SFDVKD come from the germline V gene. CDR3 length equals 15 residues. Trimming took 3 bases from V and 2 from J, leaving 7 bases between them. For the CDR3, the DNA is TGTGCCACCAGTGATCGATTTGCTGGGGCCAACGTCCTGACTTTC. Translated, it gives CATSDRFAGANVLTF.

In this sample, this clonotype turned up many times. In DNA form, the CDR3 reads TGTGCCAGGAATCTTGCCTTCAGGAATAAGTACGAGCAGTACTTC. It translates to CARNLAFRNKYEQYF. The chain employs TRBV28 and TRBJ2-7; D unresolved. CDR3 size: 15 residues. Germline values: CDR1 MDHEN, CDR2 SYDVKM. V was pared by 9 bases and J by 4 bases, with 22 bases between.

This clonotype showed up many times. The chain uses TRBV20-1 and TRBJ2-7, with D tentatively TRBD2 (6 bases). The germline V gene encodes CDR1 DFQATT and CDR2 SNEGSKA (reference sequence). The CDR3 is 12 amino acids. V gave up 3 bases and J gave up 4 bases, with 10 bases separating them. The CDR3 sequence is CSASGGSYEQYV. The CDR3 DNA reads as TGCAGTGCTAGTGGGGGGTCATACGAGCAGTACGTC.

The chain joins TRBV9 to TRBJ2-5; 11 bases agree with TRBD2. The V gene's germline CDR1 is SGDLS and CDR2 YYNGEE. V was pared by 0 bases and J by 8 bases, with 6 bases of the junction left unmatched. The CDR3 consists of 15 residues. In DNA form, the CDR3 reads TGTGCCAGCAGCGTAGCGTCTCTAGCGGGAGGTACCCAGTACTTC. Its translation is CASSVASLAGGTQYF.

This clonotype was counted many times. V is TRBV10-3 and J is TRBJ2-1; 9 bases line up with TRBD2. Germline trimming cut 0 bases from V and 9 bases from J; bases unmatched to any gene: 6. Germline CDR1 reads ENHRY; CDR2 reads SYGVKD. The CDR3 totals 15 residues. CDR3 nucleotide sequence: TGTGCCATCAGTGAGTCTGGCGGGAGGGGAGGTGAGCAGTTCTTC. It codes for CAISESGGRGGEQFF.

This clonotype has only a few counts. This chain connects TRBV29-1 to TRBJ1-1, with 8 bases fitting TRBD1. V gave up 6 bases and J gave up 8 bases; unmatched junction bases: 5. CDR3 length: 11 amino acids. Germline CDR1 and CDR2: SQVTM and ANQGSEA. CDR3 sequence (DNA): TGCAGCGTACAGGGGGTCGGCGAAGCTTTCTTT. It yields the protein CSVQGVGEAFF.

This clonotype was picked up a small number of times. V is TRBV5-1 and J is TRBJ1-2; 9 bases map to TRBD1. Trimming took 0 bases from V and 5 from J; bases not matched to a gene: 2. Germline loops: CDR1 SGHRS, CDR2 YFSETQ. CDR3 length: 14 residues. The DNA of the CDR3 is TGCGCCAGCAGCTTGGGACAGGGGGAATATGGCTACACCTTC. Its translation is CASSLGQGEYGYTF.

V and J are TRBV11-1 and TRBJ2-2; D perhaps matches TRBD2 (5 bases). There are 16 residues in the CDR3. Germline V gene sequence: CDR1 SGHAT, CDR2 FQDESV (reference sequence). The V end was cut by 1 base, the J end by 0 bases, with 9 bases between. Here the CDR3 DNA reads TGTGCCAGCAGCTTAGGTAGCGCCTCGAACACCGGGGAGCTGTTTTTT. Translated: CASSLGSASNTGELFF.

This clonotype showed up many times. The chain recombines TRBV12-3 or TRBV12-4 with TRBJ2-7; D is ambiguous. The V end was cut by 3 bases, the J end by 3 bases, with 12 bases between. The CDR3 loop spans 14 amino acids. The CDR3 spells CASSFRASNYEQYF. As DNA, the CDR3 is TGTGCCAGCAGTTTCCGGGCCTCGAACTACGAGCAGTACTTC.

This clonotype appeared many times. The rearrangement joins TRBV24-1 to TRBJ2-1, with TRBD2 matching 7 bases. In germline, CDR1 is KGHDR, CDR2 SFDVKD. The V and J ends lost 4 bases and 2 bases, in that order; junction bases with no gene match: 7. This CDR3 region has 16 residues. Here the CDR3 reads CATSDPGLVPYNEQFF. The CDR3 coding sequence is TGTGCCACCAGTGACCCCGGACTAGTCCCCTACAATGAGCAGTTCTTC.

The chain recombines TRBV28 with TRBJ1-5; D is perhaps TRBD1 (6 bases). Trimming stripped 9 bases from V and 6 bases from J, with 12 bases between. Per germline, CDR1 MDHEN and CDR2 SYDVKM. The CDR3 spans 12 residues. The DNA of the CDR3 is TGTGCCAGTAGGGGGGGGGCTCAGCCCCAGCATTTT. It is translated as CASRGGAQPQHF. Based on the CDR3 plus reference TRBV28 and TRBJ1-5, the full variable domain is DVKVTQSSRYLVKRTGEKVFLECVQDMDHENMFWYRQDPGLGLRLIYFSYDVKMKEKGDIPEGYSVSREKKERFSLILESASTNQTSMYLCASRGGAQPQHFGDGTRLSIL.

This clonotype was seen a handful of times. The V call is TRBV7-2, the J call TRBJ2-7; 11 nucleotides line up with TRBD1. This CDR3 has 14 residues. Germline V gene data show CDR1 as SGHTA and CDR2 as FQGNSA. V shed 7 bases and J 3 bases; nucleotides not matched to a gene: 5. The CDR3 spells CASTRTGGLYEQYF. The CDR3 DNA reads TGTGCCAGCACCAGGACAGGGGGCCTCTACGAGCAGTACTTC. Using reference TRBV7-2 and TRBJ2-7 for the parts outside the CDR3, the full variable domain is GAGVSQSPSNKVTEKGKDVELRCDPISGHTALYWYRQSLGQGLEFLIYFQGNSAPDKSGLPSDRFSAERTGGSVSTLTIQRTQQEDSAVYLCASTRTGGLYEQYFGPGTRLTVT.

The chain couples TRBV3-1 to TRBJ1-4, with D uncertain. V was clipped by 2 bases and J by 4 bases, with 11 bases between them. The length of the CDR3 is 15 residues. Germline CDR1 LGHDT, CDR2 YNNKEL (reference sequence). This CDR3 is CASSQNHNSNEKLFF. In nucleotides, the CDR3 is TGTGCCAGCAGCCAAAATCATAACAGTAATGAAAAACTGTTTTTT.

This clonotype has a count of ten or more. The chain carries TRBV20-1 and TRBJ2-1, with TRBD2 as a possible D gene (7 bases). Germline CDR1 is DFQATT and CDR2 is SNEGSKA (reference sequence). V lost 3 bases and J 10 bases, leaving 22 bases between the germline ends. The CDR3 covers 15 residues. The CDR3 here is CSASGSGGGRWEQFF. The CDR3 DNA reads as TGCAGTGCTAGTGGGTCCGGGGGCGGGAGATGGGAGCAGTTCTTC.